The clone carrying this T cell receptor (beta chain) has at least ten counts. The sample has other DNA sequences that encode this CDR3 too. TCRdb keeps only in-frame clones here, not all; method: immunoSEQ multiplex PCR. This table holds about 370,000 clones, over 85% found once. The V and J ends lost 5 bases and 9 bases, in that order; junction bases with no gene match: 11. The CDR3 runs to 15 residues. Looked up from germline, CDR1 is SEHNR and CDR2 is FQNEAQ (reference sequence). Living in 24 US areas, the participants were between roughly 18 and 90 years of age. Two negative PCRs, clearance, or symptom resolution had been documented for recovered Cohort 3 donors. This sample was taken from a study of blood T cell repertoires in COVID-19. About the research overall: T cells, B-cell-depleted T cells, or PBMCs provided the cDNA or gDNA that served as material.

The chain recombines TRBV7-9 with TRBJ2-1; 9 nucleotides match TRBD1. The sample consisted of PBMCs or T cells enriched from blood (not recorded which). The TCR comes from a woman younger than 45 who had recovered from COVID-19. The CDR3 sequence is CASSPGTGGKGEQFF. CDR3 nucleotides: TGTGCCAGCAGCCCGGGTACAGGGGGCAAGGGTGAGCAGTTCTTC.